This T cell receptor (beta chain) was profiled in a study of blood T cells in healthy people across ages. Regarding the study as a whole: The study lacked donor CMV status, which possibly confounded expanded clonotype changes. Roughly linear declines in TCR beta diversity per million T cells occurred with age. Naive CD4+ cells and diversity were both higher in long-lived donors than in aged donors.

This CDR3 contains 17 residues. Trimming removed 0 bases from V and 0 bases from J, with 12 bases in between. Germline values: CDR1 LGHNA, CDR2 YNFKEQ. Healthy Russian Caucasian donors spanned ages 6 to 90 years. A sample-barcoded 5' primer and a J-beta primer mix were used in a second PCR of about 6 to 11 cycles. TCRdb re-called the 5' RACE reads with MiXCR, one entry per CDR3 protein. The table lists over a million distinct CDR3 sequences, 42% of them singletons. This clonotype was detected only a few times. Antigen specificity is unknown. Sample: blood. The chain couples TRBV4-2 to TRBJ2-1; perhaps TRBD2 as D (6 bases). The receptor was isolated from a woman under 30 in good health. CDR3 coding DNA: TGTGCCAGCAGCCAAGATCAGGGCGGGGCCTCCTACAATGAGCAGTTCTTC. Translating it yields CASSQDQGGASYNEQFF.